This T cell receptor beta chain came from a study of T cell repertoires in cytomegalovirus infection. Study details: CMV infection and matching HLA type were both indicated by public TCR beta signatures. Overall study findings and caveats: Cumulated frequencies of public TCR beta families served to identify carriers of CMV plus the relevant HLA. In two of eight donors, the top clonotype was HLA-C-restricted CMV-specific.

One entry per CDR3 protein results from TCRdb running MiXCR on the reads. The data show 250,000 or so distinct CDR3 sequences, approximately 17% seen once. This clonotype was counted at least ten times. The target antigen is unknown. The clonotype originates from a human donor in good health (CMV status not recorded). Some clones in this sample may be carry-over from other donors' samples. The sample comprised CD8+ T cells from PBMCs.

CDR3 coding DNA: TGTGCCAGCAGCCTCGGACAGGGTGCAGCGGAGACCCAGTACTTC. Residues: CASSLGQGAAETQYF. The rearrangement uses TRBV11-2 and TRBJ2-5, with 8 nucleotides matching TRBD1. CDR1 and CDR2 from the germline V gene are SGHAT and FQNNGV. The CDR3 contains 15 residues. V dropped 5 bases and J dropped 5; count of bases not matched to a gene: 10.